This T cell receptor beta chain was identified during a study of brain T cells in children with intractable seizures (dated by TCRdb to the early 2020s). Broadly, across the study: Resected brain tissue from some 56 pediatric epilepsy surgery cases was first screened for immune gene transcripts using a NanoString immunology panel. Of the 12 selected surgery cases, pre-surgery blood was also sequenced for eight, so four had brain tissue only. Paper-wide results and their limitations: Viral specificity was inferred only from CDR3 sequence similarity, and patients' HCMV serostatus was unknown. Because pre- and post-surgery blood were sequenced to different depths, clones absent from the pre-surgery sample may reflect undersampling.

TCR beta chain sequences were generated from genomic DNA using the immunoSEQ assay. Per the authors' processing: CDR3 sequences not starting with the conserved framework cysteine at position 104 were manually removed. To get clonality, the normalized Shannon's Diversity Index was subtracted from one, giving values from 0 (maximal diversity) to 1 (oligoclonal). Chi-squared comparison-of-proportions tests assessed whether the same CDR3 differed in frequency between samples, such as brain versus blood. Public clonotypes were identified by searching immuneACCESS, and similarity to known antiviral clonotypes was assessed with the VDJdb browser. The immuneACCESS repertoire file appears here via TCRdb, limited to in-frame rearrangements. These files lack a portion of the clones; in checked studies, under half of the deficit traces to unresolved V genes, and the cause of the others is not known. The V and J calls and clone size are taken from that table; D and trimming were inferred from the DNA. Within this sample are a few hundred thousand clones, with over 85% of them counted one time only. The leading ten clones occupy 5% to 7% of the sample.

In the case of this clone: Its antigen remains unidentified. Base quality data are lacking; no much larger clone is found one base away.

In the paper's terms, the time point label means: blood from clinic visit 5 months post-surgery; TSC patient then seizure free. The surgery cases with the highest brain T cell transcript signatures were chosen for TCR beta chain sequencing of brain tissue, and also of blood when blood was available. Before surgery, patients had received at least one anti-epileptic drug. TCR-sequenced patients were children with drug-resistant epilepsy due to tuberous sclerosis complex, focal cortical dysplasia, Rasmussen encephalitis or hemimegalencephaly. Bulk genomic DNA was isolated from unsorted brain tissue and whole blood using the Monarch genomic DNA purification kit. After removal of 2 bases from V and 4 bases from J, the junction retains 7 bases not matched to a gene. Measured from the cysteine to the phenylalanine, the CDR3 is 15 residues long. Of all the DNA, just the CDR3 is kept, 45 bases in frame from base 1. Via the germline V gene, CDR1 is SGHRS and CDR2 YFSETQ.

This TCR derives from a boy less than two years old with tuberous sclerosis and intractable seizures. Sample: peripheral blood, taken roughly 5 months after surgery. This sequence uses TRBV5-1 and TRBJ2-5; 8 central nucleotides agree with TRBD1. The CDR3 loop reads CASSFSGTGGETQYF. At the DNA level, the sequence is TGCGCCAGCAGCTTCTCCGGGACAGGTGGAGAGACCCAGTACTTC.